The 20 T cell receptor beta chains below were found in one sample sequenced in a study of blood T cells in healthy people across ages. PCR was performed a second time for roughly 7 to 12 cycles using a sample-barcoded 5' primer and a J-beta primer mix. A single record per CDR3 protein comes from TCRdb applying MiXCR to the 5' RACE reads. Of approximately 800,000 distinct CDR3 sequences in the sample, 20% to 25% are singletons; the top ten hold approximately 3.7%. The same sample was also used in a study of T cells of mothers and their children.

Sequencing was carried out using blood. The receptors here all came from a boy aged 5 to 17 in good health.

This clonotype has just a few counts. The rearrangement uses TRBV15 and TRBJ2-5; no clear D. Per germline, CDR1 LNHNV and CDR2 YYDKDF (reference sequence). V lost 0 bases to trimming and J lost 2 bases, with 13 bases between them. CDR3 length equals 16 residues. The CDR3 here is CATSREGVGSQETQYF. CDR3 DNA: TGTGCCACCAGCAGAGAAGGCGTTGGGTCACAAGAGACCCAGTACTTC.

This clonotype was counted only a few times. V and J are TRBV28 and TRBJ2-7; either TRBD1 or TRBD2 may fit D (5 bases each). Germline loops: CDR1 MDHEN, CDR2 SYDVKM. V was pared by 5 bases and J by 0 bases, with 17 bases between. The CDR3 has 16 residues. Written as DNA, the CDR3 is TGTGCCAGCAGTCCCGATCCGACAGCGGTCTCCTACGAGCAGTACTTC. This encodes CASSPDPTAVSYEQYF. Filled out from reference TRBV28 and TRBJ2-7, the complete variable domain reads DVKVTQSSRYLVKRTGEKVFLECVQDMDHENMFWYRQDPGLGLRLIYFSYDVKMKEKGDIPEGYSVSREKKERFSLILESASTNQTSMYLCASSPDPTAVSYEQYFGPGTRLTVT.

This clonotype was seen more than once but under ten times. This chain connects TRBV19 to TRBJ2-2; the D is unclear. Germline CDR1 and CDR2: LNHDA and SQIVND (reference sequence). This CDR3 is built from 16 residues. Deletions cut 5 bases from V and 0 bases from J, with 13 bases between. The CDR3 nucleotides read TGTGCCAGTAGTTCCCGACATTACACGAACACCGGGGAGCTGTTTTTT. Residues: CASSSRHYTNTGELFF. Full variable domain (missing parts from reference TRBV19 and TRBJ2-2): DGGITQSPKYLFRKEGQNVTLSCEQNLNHDAMYWYRQDPGQGLRLIYYSQIVNDFQKGDIAEGYSVSREKKESFPLTVTSAQKNPTAFYLCASSSRHYTNTGELFFGEGSRLTVL.

This chain uses TRBV5-1 with TRBJ1-4; weak D call: TRBD1 (6 bases). Germline lookup yields CDR1 SGHRS and CDR2 YFSETQ. V was clipped by 4 bases and J by 1 base, with 8 bases between them. There are 14 residues in the CDR3. The CDR3 is CASSVRGTNEKLFF. CDR3 bases: TGCGCCAGCAGCGTCAGGGGAACTAATGAAAAACTGTTTTTT.

The rearrangement links TRBV20-1 to TRBJ2-5, with unresolved D. This CDR3 is 14 amino acids long. Germline loops: CDR1 DFQATT, CDR2 SNEGSKA (reference sequence). Trimming left V 3 bases short and J 7 bases short, with 18 bases between. The CDR3 loop reads CSARGRSFGWTQYF. CDR3 nucleotide sequence: TGCAGTGCTAGGGGCCGGTCCTTCGGTTGGACCCAGTACTTC.

The rearrangement links TRBV9 to TRBJ2-4; 7 bases map to TRBD2. Germline V gives CDR1 SGDLS, CDR2 YYNGEE. The CDR3 loop spans 16 amino acids. V dropped 3 bases and J dropped 6; count of bases not matched to a gene: 12. The CDR3 DNA reads TGTGCCAGCAGCGCAAGAGGGGAGGGTCGGAGAAACATTCAGTACTTC. As protein: CASSARGEGRRNIQYF.

The chain combines TRBV27 with TRBJ2-1, with D perhaps matching TRBD1 (5 bases). CDR1 and CDR2 (germline): MNHEY, SMNVEV (reference sequence). The CDR3 extends over 14 amino acids. Trimming stripped 0 bases from V and 5 bases from J, with 8 bases between. DNA for the CDR3: TGTGCCAGCAGTTTATCAGCAGGGAACAATGAGCAGTTCTTC. Its translation: CASSLSAGNNEQFF.

This chain links TRBV7-2 with TRBJ1-2; D remains unclear. The V and J ends lost 5 bases and 5 bases respectively, with 21 bases between them. This CDR3 is 16 amino acids long. CDR1 is SGHTA, CDR2 FQGNSA, per germline. The CDR3 loop reads CASSPSGATSYYGYTF. The CDR3 DNA follows: TGTGCCAGCAGCCCATCGGGAGCCACCTCGTATTATGGCTACACCTTC.

J is TRBJ2-2 and V is TRBV13, with D tentatively TRBD2 (5 bases). V was cut by 1 base and J by 0 bases, with 6 bases left in between. The CDR3 spans 15 residues. Germline V gene sequence: CDR1 PRHDT, CDR2 FYEKMQ (reference sequence). The CDR3 nucleotides are TGTGCCAGCAGCTTAGACGGGACGAACACCGGGGAGCTGTTTTTT. This codes for CASSLDGTNTGELFF.

The CDR3 sequence is CSAPGQGSSGYTF. DNA for the CDR3: TGCAGCGCCCCGGGACAGGGGTCGAGTGGCTACACCTTC. The genes are TRBV29-1 and TRBJ1-2, with 10 bases fitting TRBD1. CDR1 and CDR2 (germline): SQVTM, ANQGSEA. The CDR3 consists of 13 residues. J lost 7 bases, V lost 7 bases, and 9 bases had no gene match.

A few counts support this clonotype. The rearrangement joins TRBV7-2 to TRBJ2-5; D is perhaps TRBD1 (6 bases). The ends were cut back, 1 base at V and 2 bases at J, with 23 bases in the middle. The CDR3 runs to 19 residues. Looked up from germline, CDR1 is SGHTA and CDR2 is FQGNSA. The CDR3 is CASSLVPPLSRQVQETQYF. Written as DNA, the CDR3 is TGTGCCAGCAGCTTAGTCCCCCCACTATCGAGACAGGTACAAGAGACCCAGTACTTC.

Only a few counts were recorded for this clonotype. The V and J genes are TRBV28 and TRBJ1-2, with a weak D call TRBD1 (6 bases). The CDR3 is 16 residues long. Germline-derived CDR1 and CDR2 are MDHEN and SYDVKM. V lost 1 base, J lost 6 bases, and 18 bases lay in between. This CDR3 reads CASSLLGGDKGHGYTF. The CDR3 bases are TGTGCCAGCAGTTTATTGGGGGGGGACAAGGGGCATGGCTACACCTTC.

This sequence joins TRBV12-3 or TRBV12-4 and TRBJ2-1; D is uncertain. Trimming pared 1 base from V and 4 bases from J, leaving 11 bases between. CDR3 length: 15 residues. The CDR3 spells CASSLVRHKYNEQFF. In DNA form, the CDR3 reads TGTGCCAGCAGTTTAGTTCGCCATAAGTACAATGAGCAGTTCTTC.

A few counts support this clonotype. V is TRBV28 and J is TRBJ1-2, with D possibly being TRBD1 (6 bases). V was clipped by 1 base and J by 10 bases, with 16 bases between them. CDR1 and CDR2 from the germline V gene are MDHEN and SYDVKM. The CDR3 runs 14 residues. In DNA form, the CDR3 reads TGTGCCAGCAGTTTATTACAGGGAGTTTCGGTCTACACCTTC. Its protein is CASSLLQGVSVYTF.

In this sample, this clonotype turned up a few times. One end of the junction varies from germline; a read error may be responsible. The genes are TRBV18 and TRBJ2-5; unclear D gene. This CDR3 has 13 amino acids. Germline V gives CDR1 KGHSH, CDR2 LQKENI. The CDR3 DNA sequence: TGTGCCTGCTCCGGTGGGCAGCTAGAGACCCAGTACTTC. Translation gives CACSGGQLETQYF.

The chain uses TRBV7-3 and TRBJ2-5, with 12 bases that match TRBD2. The J call is uncertain, as TRBJ2-1 better fits the DNA end. CDR3 length: 16 amino acids. CDR1 and CDR2 from the germline V gene are SGHTA and FQGTGA. CDR3 bases: TGTGCCAGCGGCTCCCCCGCTAGCGGGGGGGCCAATGAGCAGTTCTTC. This translates into CASGSPASGGANEQFF.

V gene TRBV4-3 combines with J gene TRBJ1-2, with D unclear. V gave up 5 bases and J gave up 8 bases, with 15 bases separating them. Germline V gene data show CDR1 as LGHNA and CDR2 as YSLEER. The CDR3 extends over 13 amino acids. Here the CDR3 DNA reads TGCGCCAGCAGCAATGGGGTGATTGGAGGCTACACCTTC. It translates to CASSNGVIGGYTF.

The table lists this clonotype with a few counts. V gene TRBV12-3 or TRBV12-4 combines with J gene TRBJ2-2; TRBD2 is a possible D gene (6 bases). The CDR3 length is 13 residues. The V end lost 5 bases, the J end lost 7 bases, and 11 bases lay between the germline ends. CDR3: CASSPGGVGELFF. For the CDR3, the DNA is TGTGCCAGCAGTCCCGGCGGGGTCGGGGAGCTGTTTTTT.

The CDR3 DNA sequence: TGTGCCAGTAGTATATCGTCACAGGGGGCTAATGGCTACACCTTC. Its protein product is CASSISSQGANGYTF. This chain joins TRBV19 and TRBJ1-2, with 9 bases matching TRBD1. The CDR3 length is 15 residues. Unmatched junction bases numbered 7, after V lost 2 bases and J lost 6 bases. CDR1 is LNHDA, CDR2 SQIVND, per germline (reference sequence). The variable domain in full, with the rest retrieved from reference TRBV19 and TRBJ1-2, is DGGITQSPKYLFRKEGQNVTLSCEQNLNHDAMYWYRQDPGQGLRLIYYSQIVNDFQKGDIAEGYSVSREKKESFPLTVTSAQKNPTAFYLCASSISSQGANGYTFGSGTRLTVV.

This clonotype came up a few times. The J gene is TRBJ1-1, the V gene TRBV7-3; 8 bases are shared with TRBD1. This CDR3 comprises 15 residues. Trimming took 5 bases from V and 8 from J; bases not matched to a gene: 13. The V gene's germline CDR1 is SGHTA and CDR2 FQGTGA. CDR3 in DNA: TGTGCCAGCAGCCTCAATGGCGGGACAGGAGTCGAAGCTTTCTTT. It is translated as CASSLNGGTGVEAFF.